This TCR beta chain was found in a study of blood T cells in healthy people across ages. The use of a sample-barcoded 5' primer and a J-beta primer mix characterized a second PCR of roughly 6 to 11 cycles. One entry per CDR3 protein results from TCRdb running MiXCR on the 5' RACE reads. The top ten hold 11% of the sample, which has about 1.6 million distinct CDR3 sequences, approximately 32% seen once. Healthy Caucasians from Russia aged roughly 6 to 100 served as donors. This sequence originates from a woman aged 25 to 45 in good health. The specimen sequenced was blood.

The CDR3 sequence: CASKLQGNNSPLHF. CDR3 bases: TGTGCCAGCAAGCTACAGGGGAATAATTCACCCCTCCACTTT. The chain combines TRBV28 with TRBJ1-6, with 7 bases lining up with TRBD1. Germline CDR1 MDHEN, CDR2 SYDVKM. V lost 7 bases, J lost 5 bases, and 5 bases stayed unmatched. The CDR3 is 14 amino acids.